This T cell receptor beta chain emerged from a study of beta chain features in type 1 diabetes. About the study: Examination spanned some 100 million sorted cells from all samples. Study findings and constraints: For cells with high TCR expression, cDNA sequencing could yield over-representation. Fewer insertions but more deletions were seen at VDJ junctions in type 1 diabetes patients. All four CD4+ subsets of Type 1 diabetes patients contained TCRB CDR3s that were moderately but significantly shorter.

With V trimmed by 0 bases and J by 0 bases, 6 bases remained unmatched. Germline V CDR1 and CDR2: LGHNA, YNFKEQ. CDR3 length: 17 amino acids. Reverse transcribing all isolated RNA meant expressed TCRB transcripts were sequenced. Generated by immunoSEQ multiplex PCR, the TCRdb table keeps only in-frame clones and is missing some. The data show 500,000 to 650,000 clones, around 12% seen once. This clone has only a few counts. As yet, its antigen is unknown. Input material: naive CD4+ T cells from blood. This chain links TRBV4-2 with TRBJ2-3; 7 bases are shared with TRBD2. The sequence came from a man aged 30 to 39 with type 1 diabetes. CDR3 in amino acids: CASSQESKRGSTDTQYF. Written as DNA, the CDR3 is TGTGCCAGCAGCCAAGAAAGCAAGCGGGGAAGCACAGATACGCAGTATTTT.